These T cell receptor beta chains were read from a single sample in a study of blood T cell repertoires in COVID-19. Profiling relied on immunoSEQ multiplex PCR, and the TCRdb table lists in-frame clones only, not all of them. The table includes roughly 520,000 clones, 85% to 90% detected once. The sample was PBMCs or T cells enriched from blood (not recorded which). The receptors were gathered from a woman in her 40s who had recovered from COVID-19. Both conserved end residues are part of each CDR3. The order of the fields is V gene, J gene, CDR3 length, D gene, clone size, CDR3 protein, CDR3 DNA. D genes are given only for firm matches. Not all rows give a size; the values are once, few, many and, for expanded clones, a class.

>TRBV19|TRBJ1-2|13|.|.
CASRSREDYGYTF
TGTGCCAGTCGAAGCAGGGAGGACTATGGCTACACCTTC
>TRBV7-6|TRBJ2-1|16|TRBD2|.
CASNHGGTSGVNEQFF
TGTGCCAGCAACCACGGGGGGACTAGCGGAGTCAATGAGCAGTTCTTC
>TRBV5-6|TRBJ1-6|14|TRBD1|once
CASSTGGTNSPLHF
TGTGCCAGCAGCACAGGGGGCACTAATTCACCCCTCCACTTT
>TRBV9|TRBJ2-5|17|TRBD1|.
CASSPKKSTGGRETQYF
TGTGCCAGCAGCCCCAAGAAGTCCACAGGGGGTAGGGAGACCCAGTACTTC
>TRBV2|TRBJ1-6|15|.|.
CASSELHSINSPLHF
TGTGCCAGCAGTGAACTGCATTCTATAAATTCACCCCTCCACTTT
>TRBV10-2|TRBJ2-7|14|TRBD1|.
CASTTWDRGYEQYF
TGCGCCAGTACAACCTGGGACAGGGGTTACGAGCAGTACTTC
>TRBV5-1|TRBJ2-7|13|.|.
CASSLDDTYEQYF
TGCGCCAGCAGCTTAGACGACACGTACGAGCAGTACTTC
>TRBV5-1|TRBJ2-5|13|.|.
CASSFRERETQYF
TGCGCCAGCAGCTTCCGAGAGCGGGAGACCCAGTACTTC
>TRBV5-5|TRBJ2-1|14|TRBD1|.
CASSRTGGPNEQFF
TGTGCCAGCAGCCGGACAGGGGGCCCCAATGAGCAGTTCTTC
>TRBV5-1|TRBJ1-4|14|.|.
CASSSGRRDEKLFF
TGCGCCAGCAGCAGCGGACGGCGAGATGAAAAACTGTTTTTT
>TRBV5-1|TRBJ2-6|16|TRBD1|.
CASSLDQGAGANVLTF
TGCGCCAGCAGCTTGGACCAGGGGGCTGGGGCCAACGTCCTGACTTTC
>TRBV5-4|TRBJ2-6|18|TRBD1|once
CASSDLGQGAFGANVLTF
TGTGCCAGCAGCGACCTCGGACAGGGGGCGTTTGGGGCCAACGTCCTGACTTTC
>TRBV30|TRBJ2-4|17|TRBD2|.
CAWSAMGLAGGKNIQYF
TGTGCCTGGAGTGCCATGGGACTAGCGGGAGGCAAAAACATTCAGTACTTC
>TRBV4-3|TRBJ1-5|15|.|.
CASSQEVRGNQPQHF
TGCGCCAGCAGCCAAGAGGTACGGGGCAATCAGCCCCAGCATTTT
>TRBV7-9|TRBJ1-2|13|TRBD1|.
CASSPTGAYGYTF
TGTGCCAGCAGCCCCACAGGGGCCTATGGCTACACCTTC
>TRBV6-6|TRBJ2-1|22|TRBD2|.
CASSYDPSRTSGRADKHNEQFF
TGTGCCAGCAGCTACGACCCTAGTCGGACTAGCGGGAGGGCCGACAAGCACAATGAGCAGTTCTTC
>TRBV18|TRBJ2-6|18|TRBD1|.
CASSESGTVNSGANVLTF
TGTGCCAGCTCCGAGTCCGGGACAGTCAACTCTGGGGCCAACGTCCTGACTTTC
>TRBV3-1/TRBV3-2|TRBJ2-5|16|TRBD2|.
CASSRTSGRPGGAQYF
TGTGCCAGCAGCCGGACTAGCGGGCGCCCAGGTGGGGCCCAGTACTTC
>TRBV29-1|TRBJ1-1|13|TRBD1|.
CSVGQGIDTEAFF
TGCAGCGTGGGACAGGGAATTGACACTGAAGCTTTCTTT
>TRBV14|TRBJ2-2|15|.|.
CASSQYATNTGELFF
TGTGCCAGCAGCCAATACGCGACGAACACCGGGGAGCTGTTTTTT
>TRBV7-9|TRBJ2-4|15|.|.
CASSPTGIAKNIQYF
TGTGCCAGCAGCCCGACTGGAATAGCCAAAAACATTCAGTACTTC
>TRBV11-2|TRBJ2-7|14|.|.
CASSLGSPGYEQYF
TGTGCCAGCAGCTTAGGAAGCCCCGGGTACGAGCAGTACTTC
>TRBV24-1|TRBJ2-7|13|.|once
CATSDGHDYEQYF
TGTGCCACCAGTGACGGACACGACTACGAGCAGTACTTC
>TRBV13|TRBJ1-1|14|.|.
CASSFPPGNTEAFF
TGTGCCAGCAGCTTTCCTCCAGGGAACACTGAAGCTTTCTTT
>TRBV9|TRBJ2-1|15|.|.
CASSVETGYYNEQFF
TGTGCCAGCAGCGTAGAGACAGGATACTACAATGAGCAGTTCTTC
>TRBV18|TRBJ2-3|16|TRBD2|.
CASSLLTSGSSDTQYF
TGTGCCAGCTCACTACTTACTAGCGGGAGCTCAGATACGCAGTATTTT
>TRBV7-2|TRBJ1-3|16|.|.
CASSFGHKSSGNTIYF
TGTGCCAGCAGCTTCGGACATAAAAGCTCTGGAAACACCATATATTTT